This TCR beta chain derives from a study of cytomegalovirus exposure and HLA in healthy donors. Study-wide results and limits: When presence/absence was analysed, sequencing depth was taken to be roughly uniform across donors. About 87% or about 30% of the time was how often most TCR beta V segments were productive, according to an earlier analysis.

The PCR contained 60 Vbeta and 13 Jbeta primers. Sequencing was performed with immunoSEQ multiplex PCR; in TCRdb, only in-frame clones are kept and a portion is missing. The sample lists roughly 110,000 clones, 65% to 80% occurring once. The CDR3 loop spans 14 amino acids. CDR1 and CDR2 (germline): SGHRS, YFSETQ. V lost 1 base to trimming and J lost 3 bases, with 9 bases between them. To note about this clone: Its antigen is undetermined.

The V call is TRBV5-1, the J call TRBJ2-3; perhaps TRBD2 as D (6 bases). What was sequenced was PBMCs. The receptor was derived from a man aged 30 to 39 in good health and CMV-seropositive. The CDR3 sequence is CASSLSRGTDTQYF. Written as DNA, the CDR3 is TGCGCCAGCAGCTTGTCTCGGGGGACAGATACGCAGTATTTT.